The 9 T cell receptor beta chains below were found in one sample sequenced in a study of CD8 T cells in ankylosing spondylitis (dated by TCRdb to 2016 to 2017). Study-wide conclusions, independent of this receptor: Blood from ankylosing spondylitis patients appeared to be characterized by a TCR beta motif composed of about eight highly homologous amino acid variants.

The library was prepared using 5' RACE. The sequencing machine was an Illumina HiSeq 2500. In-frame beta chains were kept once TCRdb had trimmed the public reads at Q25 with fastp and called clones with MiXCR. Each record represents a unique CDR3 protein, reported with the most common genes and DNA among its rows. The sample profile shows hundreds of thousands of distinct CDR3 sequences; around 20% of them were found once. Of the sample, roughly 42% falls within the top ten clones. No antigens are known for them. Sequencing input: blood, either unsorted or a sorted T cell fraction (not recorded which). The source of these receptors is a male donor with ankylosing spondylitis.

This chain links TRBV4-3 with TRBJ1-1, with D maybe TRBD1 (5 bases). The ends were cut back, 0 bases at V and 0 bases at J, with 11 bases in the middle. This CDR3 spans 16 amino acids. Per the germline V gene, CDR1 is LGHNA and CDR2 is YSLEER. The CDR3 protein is CASSQDRSGMNTEAFF. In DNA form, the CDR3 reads TGCGCCAGCAGCCAAGATCGGTCAGGGATGAACACTGAAGCTTTCTTT.

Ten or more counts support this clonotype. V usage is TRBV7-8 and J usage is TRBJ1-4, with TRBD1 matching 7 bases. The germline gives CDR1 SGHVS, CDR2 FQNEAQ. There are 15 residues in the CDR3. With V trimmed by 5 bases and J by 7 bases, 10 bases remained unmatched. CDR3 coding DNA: TGTGCCAGCAGCGGGCGACAGGGCCCTAGTGAAAAACTGTTTTTT. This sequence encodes CASSGRQGPSEKLFF. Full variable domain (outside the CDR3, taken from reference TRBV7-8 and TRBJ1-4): GAGVSQSPRYKVAKRGQDVALRCDPISGHVSLFWYQQALGQGPEFLTYFQNEAQLDKSGLPSDRFFAERPEGSVSTLKIQRTQQEDSAVYLCASSGRQGPSEKLFFGSGTQLSVL.

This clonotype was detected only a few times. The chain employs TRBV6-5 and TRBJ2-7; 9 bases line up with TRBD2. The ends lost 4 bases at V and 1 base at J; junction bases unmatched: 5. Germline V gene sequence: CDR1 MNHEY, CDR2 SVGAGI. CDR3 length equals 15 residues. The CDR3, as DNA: TGTGCCAGCAGTTTGTTAGCGGGAGAATCCTACGAGCAGTACTTC. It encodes CASSLLAGESYEQYF.

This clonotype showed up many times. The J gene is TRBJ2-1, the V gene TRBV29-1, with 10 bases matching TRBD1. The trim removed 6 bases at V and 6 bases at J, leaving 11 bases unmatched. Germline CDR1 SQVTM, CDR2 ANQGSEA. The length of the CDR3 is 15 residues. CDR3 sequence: CSVHPRDRGANEQFF. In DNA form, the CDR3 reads TGCAGCGTCCACCCCCGGGACAGGGGAGCCAATGAGCAGTTCTTC.

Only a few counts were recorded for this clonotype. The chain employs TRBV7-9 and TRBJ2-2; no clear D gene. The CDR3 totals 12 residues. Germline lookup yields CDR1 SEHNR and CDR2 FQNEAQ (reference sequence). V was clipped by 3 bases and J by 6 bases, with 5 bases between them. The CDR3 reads CASSFDPGELFF. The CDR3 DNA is TGTGCCAGCAGCTTTGACCCCGGGGAGCTGTTTTTT.

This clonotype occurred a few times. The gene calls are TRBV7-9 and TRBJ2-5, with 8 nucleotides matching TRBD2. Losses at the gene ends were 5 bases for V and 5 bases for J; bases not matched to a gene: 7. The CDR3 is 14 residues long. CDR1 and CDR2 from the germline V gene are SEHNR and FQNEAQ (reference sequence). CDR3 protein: CASSPLAGFETQYF. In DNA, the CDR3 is TGTGCCAGCAGCCCTTTAGCGGGATTTGAGACCCAGTACTTC.

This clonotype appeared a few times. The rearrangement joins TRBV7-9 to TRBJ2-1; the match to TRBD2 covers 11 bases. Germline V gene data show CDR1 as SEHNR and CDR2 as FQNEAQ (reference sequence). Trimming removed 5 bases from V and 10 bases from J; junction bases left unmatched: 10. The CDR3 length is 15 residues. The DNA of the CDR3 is TGTGCCAGCAGCCCGCCGACTAGCGGGGTAACGGAGCAGTTCTTC. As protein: CASSPPTSGVTEQFF.

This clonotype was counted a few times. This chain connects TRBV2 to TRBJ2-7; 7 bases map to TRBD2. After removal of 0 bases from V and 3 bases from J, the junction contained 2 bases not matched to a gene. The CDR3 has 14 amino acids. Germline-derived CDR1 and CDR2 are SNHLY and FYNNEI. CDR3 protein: CASSEAGGDYEQYF. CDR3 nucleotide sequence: TGTGCCAGCAGTGAAGCGGGGGGGGACTACGAGCAGTACTTC.

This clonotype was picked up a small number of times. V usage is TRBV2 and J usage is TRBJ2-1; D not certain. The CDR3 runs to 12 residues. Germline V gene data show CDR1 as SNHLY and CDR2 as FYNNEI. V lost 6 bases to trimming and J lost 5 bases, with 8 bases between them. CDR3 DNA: TGTGCCAGCAGAAGGATACACAATGAGCAGTTCTTC. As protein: CASRRIHNEQFF.